The T cell receptor (beta chain) under discussion was sequenced for a study of T cells in Graves' hyperthyroidism and ophthalmopathy. Regarding the study as a whole: Blood held most thyroid clonotypes expanded above 0.001 frequency.

Template material for amplifying TCR beta CDR3 regions consisted of RNA transcripts. The HTBI primer set served for first-round RT-PCR of the TCR CDR3. MiXCR was run by TCRdb on the multiplex PCR reads, yielding one entry per CDR3 protein. In the table there are hundreds of thousands of distinct CDR3 sequences, 14% of which are singletons. This clonotype has at least ten counts. Its target is not known. Patients were excluded for uncontrolled infection, other autoimmune disease, pregnancy or lactation. Orbital computed tomography and thyroid ultrasound, together with serum TRAb and thyroxine and clinical symptoms, were used for diagnoses. The CDR3 has 13 residues. CDR1 and CDR2 (germline): DFQATT, SNEGSKA (reference sequence). The J segment lost 6 bases and the V segment lost 5 bases, leaving 10 bases of the junction unmatched.

The material sequenced was blood. This chain links TRBV20-1 with TRBJ2-7; 7 nucleotides align to TRBD2. The receptor was isolated from a woman in her 50s with Graves' ophthalmopathy. DNA for the CDR3: TGCAGTGCTGAGTACGGGAGGACTGGCGAGCAGTACTTC. As protein: CSAEYGRTGEQYF.